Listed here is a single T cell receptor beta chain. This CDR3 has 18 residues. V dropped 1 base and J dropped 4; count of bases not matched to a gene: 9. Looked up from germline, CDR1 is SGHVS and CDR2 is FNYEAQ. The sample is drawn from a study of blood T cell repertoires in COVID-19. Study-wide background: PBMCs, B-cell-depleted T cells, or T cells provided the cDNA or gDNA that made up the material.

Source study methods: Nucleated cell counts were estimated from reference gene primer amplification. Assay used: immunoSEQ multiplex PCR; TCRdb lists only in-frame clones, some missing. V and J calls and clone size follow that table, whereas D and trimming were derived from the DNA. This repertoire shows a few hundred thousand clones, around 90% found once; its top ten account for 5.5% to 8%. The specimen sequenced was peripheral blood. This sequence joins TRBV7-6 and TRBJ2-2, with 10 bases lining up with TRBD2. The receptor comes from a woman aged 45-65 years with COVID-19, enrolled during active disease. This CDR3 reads CASSLGGASGSITGELFF. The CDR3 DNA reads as TGTGCCAGCAGCTTAGGGGGCGCTAGCGGGAGCATCACCGGGGAGCTGTTTTTT.